Shown below are 30 T cell receptor beta chains from a single sample sequenced in a study of CXCR3-negative and CXCR3-positive naive CD8 T cells. The study made its TRB cDNA libraries by 5' RACE, adding UMI labels. Each CDR3 protein gets one entry in TCRdb, which reprocessed the 5' RACE reads and gives no DNA. This sample contains 150,000 or so distinct CDR3 sequences. Input material: naive CXCR3- CD8+ T cells from blood. Subset indicated: CD45RO-CCR7+CD27+CD95- naive CD8+ T cells lacking CXCR3 (TNR3-). The receptor set was obtained from a human donor in good health. Some clones in this sample may be carry-over from other donors' samples.

This rearrangement joins TRBV12-3 or TRBV12-4 to TRBJ2-1; TCRdb proposes TRBD2, but this gene call is untestable without DNA. This CDR3 has 16 amino acids. This chain's CDR3 is CASSTTTSGLGNEQFF.

The chain joins TRBV12-3 or TRBV12-4 to TRBJ2-5. This CDR3 contains 12 residues. The CDR3 reads CASSPNRETQYF.

The chain uses TRBV4-2 and TRBJ2-1; TCRdb's D gene call, TRBD1, goes unchecked for lack of DNA. The V gene's germline CDR1 is LGHNA and CDR2 YNFKEQ. The CDR3 is 14 amino acids. CDR3 in amino acids: CASSGGADGNEQFF.

This chain connects TRBV11-3 to TRBJ2-2; TCRdb reports TRBD2, a call that lacks DNA to check it against. The CDR3 loop spans 14 amino acids. Germline V CDR1 and CDR2: SGHNT, YENEEA. This chain's CDR3 is CASSTTSFTGELFF.

The CDR3 loop is CASSLEVQLLDNNEQFF. The genes are TRBV7-6 and TRBJ2-1; TCRdb's D call of TRBD2 is untestable without DNA. The CDR3 is made up of 17 amino acids. In germline, CDR1 is SGHVS, CDR2 FNYEAQ. The whole variable domain, remainder taken from reference TRBV7-6 and TRBJ2-1, is GAGVSQSPRYKVTKRGQDVALRCDPISGHVSLYWYRQALGQGPEFLTYFNYEAQQDKSGLPNDRFSAERPEGSISTLTIQRTEQRDSAMYRCASSLEVQLLDNNEQFFGPGTRLTVL.

The V gene is TRBV11-1, the J gene TRBJ2-1; with no DNA, the TCRdb D assignment of TRBD2 cannot be verified. The CDR3 spans 17 residues. Germline loops: CDR1 SGHAT, CDR2 FQDESV (reference sequence). CDR3 residues: CASRNPARDYLYNERFF.

The rearrangement links TRBV28 to TRBJ2-1. The CDR3 covers 11 residues. The germline gives CDR1 MDHEN, CDR2 SYDVKM. The CDR3 spells CASSFTNEQFF.

CDR3 region: CASSSGGGPGETQYF. The chain links TRBV12-3 or TRBV12-4 to TRBJ2-5; TCRdb proposes TRBD1, but this gene call is untestable without DNA. The CDR3 loop spans 15 amino acids.

The chain carries TRBV27 and TRBJ2-7; TCRdb proposes TRBD1, but this gene call is untestable without DNA. The CDR3 is made up of 13 amino acids. Germline values: CDR1 MNHEY, CDR2 SMNVEV (reference sequence). The CDR3 is CATADRGIYEQYF.

The J gene is TRBJ2-1, the V gene TRBV7-2; lacking DNA, the TRBD1 call made by TCRdb goes unchecked. The CDR3 loop spans 15 amino acids. The germline V gene has CDR1 SGHTA and CDR2 FQGNSA. CDR3 sequence: CASSLVAGEYNEQFF.

The chain carries TRBV27 and TRBJ2-7; TCRdb designates TRBD1, a call that cannot be tested without DNA. The length of the CDR3 is 14 residues. Looked up from germline, CDR1 is MNHEY and CDR2 is SMNVEV (reference sequence). The CDR3: CASRQSISSYEQYF.

The chain carries TRBV2 and TRBJ2-1. CDR1 is SNHLY and CDR2 is FYNNEI in the germline V gene. The CDR3 has 15 amino acids. CDR3 protein: CASSFDSSSYNEQFF.

This sequence joins TRBV5-1 and TRBJ1-1; without DNA, the TCRdb call of TRBD1 cannot be checked. Germline CDR1 is SGHRS and CDR2 is YFSETQ. The CDR3 has 13 amino acids. The CDR3 region is CASGGLVNTEAFF. Full variable domain (rest looked up from reference TRBV5-1 and TRBJ1-1): KAGVTQTPRYLIKTRGQQVTLSCSPISGHRSVSWYQQTPGQGLQFLFEYFSETQRNKGNFPGRFSGRQFSNSRSEMNVSTLELGDSALYLCASGGLVNTEAFFGQGTRLTVV.

V and J are TRBV7-2 and TRBJ2-5; TCRdb's D call of TRBD1 is untestable without DNA. Germline CDR1 and CDR2: SGHTA and FQGNSA. This CDR3 has 16 amino acids. The CDR3 sequence is CASSFTSGGVRETQYF. Full variable domain (rest looked up from reference TRBV7-2 and TRBJ2-5): GAGVSQSPSNKVTEKGKDVELRCDPISGHTALYWYRQSLGQGLEFLIYFQGNSAPDKSGLPSDRFSAERTGGSVSTLTIQRTQQEDSAVYLCASSFTSGGVRETQYFGPGTRLLVL.

CDR3 sequence reads: CASSLGSGGPDEQFF. V and J are TRBV5-1 and TRBJ2-1; TCRdb outputs TRBD2, but without DNA this stays unchecked. CDR1 and CDR2 (germline): SGHRS, YFSETQ. CDR3 size: 15 residues.

The rearrangement links TRBV29-1 to TRBJ1-2. The CDR3 consists of 13 residues. CDR1 and CDR2 from the germline V gene are SQVTM and ANQGSEA. The CDR3 spells CSDEKEGVYGYTF.

The J gene is TRBJ2-1, the V gene TRBV12-3 or TRBV12-4. The CDR3 spans 17 residues. The CDR3 protein is CASSLAGGRASYNEQFF.

The chain uses TRBV6-1 and TRBJ1-1. CDR3 size: 14 residues. In germline, CDR1 is MNHNS, CDR2 SASEGT. The CDR3 protein is CASSRKSENTEAFF.

The V gene is TRBV12-3 or TRBV12-4, the J gene TRBJ2-1; the TRBD1 assignment by TCRdb is unverifiable without DNA. This CDR3 has 12 residues. The CDR3 sequence: CASSPLGNEQFF.

The rearrangement links TRBV9 to TRBJ2-1; the TCRdb call, TRBD1, lacks DNA for checking. The CDR3 spans 16 residues. The germline V gene has CDR1 SGDLS and CDR2 YYNGEE. CDR3 protein: CASSVGGASAYNEQFF.

The V and J genes are TRBV6-5 and TRBJ2-7; TCRdb calls TRBD2, which cannot be checked without DNA. This CDR3 has 15 amino acids. The V gene's germline CDR1 is MNHEY and CDR2 SVGAGI. Here the CDR3 reads CASSLTGTSWNEQYF.

V and J are TRBV30 and TRBJ1-5; no DNA is available, so the TRBD1 call from TCRdb remains unchecked. CDR3 size: 14 residues. CDR1 and CDR2 (germline): GTSNPN, SVGIG (reference sequence). CDR3 protein: CACGQGVVNQPQHF.

The chain uses TRBV6-2 or TRBV6-3 and TRBJ1-1; TCRdb's D gene call, TRBD1, goes unchecked for lack of DNA. Germline V gene lookup returns CDR1 MNHEY and CDR2 SVGEGT. This CDR3 has 18 amino acids. The CDR3 reads CASSYSLLWTGENTEAFF.

The CDR3 sequence: CASSPLSRNEQFF. The rearrangement uses TRBV6-5 and TRBJ2-1; TCRdb gives TRBD2 as the D gene, but with no DNA this cannot be confirmed. This CDR3 region has 13 residues. CDR1 is MNHEY and CDR2 is SVGAGI in the germline V gene.

The genes are TRBV29-1 and TRBJ2-1; without DNA, the TCRdb call of TRBD2 cannot be checked. Per the germline V gene, CDR1 is SQVTM and CDR2 is ANQGSEA. This CDR3 is built from 13 residues. This chain's CDR3 is CSVVSGGYNEQFF.

V and J are TRBV7-3 and TRBJ2-3; TCRdb's D gene call, TRBD1, goes unchecked for lack of DNA. This CDR3 comprises 16 residues. From germline, CDR1 is SGHTA and CDR2 FQGTGA. The CDR3 region is CASSLVGGGSPDTQYF.

CDR3: CASSDGTAVISGYNEQFF. The chain couples TRBV6-4 to TRBJ2-1; TCRdb's D call of TRBD1 is untestable without DNA. Germline-derived CDR1 and CDR2 are MRHNA and SNTAGT. The length of the CDR3 is 18 residues.

This rearrangement joins TRBV7-9 to TRBJ2-5; TCRdb proposes TRBD1, but this gene call is untestable without DNA. In germline, CDR1 is SEHNR, CDR2 FQNEAQ (reference sequence). The CDR3 has 15 residues. The CDR3 sequence: CASSLARGLEETQYF.

This chain connects TRBV28 to TRBJ2-5; TCRdb names TRBD1, which stays unverified in the absence of DNA. This CDR3 has 15 residues. Germline CDR1 is MDHEN and CDR2 is SYDVKM. The CDR3: CASNPGWGYQETQYF.

The chain recombines TRBV5-1 with TRBJ2-3; as DNA is missing, the TRBD1 call by TCRdb cannot be tested. The CDR3 totals 16 residues. The germline gives CDR1 SGHRS, CDR2 YFSETQ. The CDR3 sequence: CATQSRAGIPSDTQYF.